This T cell receptor beta chain is drawn from a study of shared clonotypes between healthy human individuals. Data came from immunoSEQ multiplex PCR; TCRdb stores just in-frame clones and leaves some out. The sample includes 2 million to 2.5 million clones, 80% to 95% of them seen just once. Concerning this clone itself: Its antigen is not identified.

From CD4+ cells came CD45RA+ naive and CD45RA-negative memory subsets. Study-wide points: Rarefaction curves obtained for sorted subsets showed sequencing incomplete despite large depth.

CDR1 is MDHEN, CDR2 SYDVKM, per germline. The CDR3 consists of 16 residues. The V gene lost 6 bases and the J gene lost 5 bases, with 20 bases spanning the gap. Material: naive CD4+ T cells from PBMCs. The subset was: CD45RA+ positively selected. This chain joins TRBV28 and TRBJ2-1; D perhaps matches TRBD2 (6 bases). This receptor was obtained from a man aged 18 to 29 in good health. Some clones in this sample may be carry-over from other donors' samples. The CDR3: CASSPFSGGFNNEQFF. CDR3 DNA: TGTGCCAGCAGCCCATTTTCTGGAGGGTTTAACAATGAGCAGTTCTTC.